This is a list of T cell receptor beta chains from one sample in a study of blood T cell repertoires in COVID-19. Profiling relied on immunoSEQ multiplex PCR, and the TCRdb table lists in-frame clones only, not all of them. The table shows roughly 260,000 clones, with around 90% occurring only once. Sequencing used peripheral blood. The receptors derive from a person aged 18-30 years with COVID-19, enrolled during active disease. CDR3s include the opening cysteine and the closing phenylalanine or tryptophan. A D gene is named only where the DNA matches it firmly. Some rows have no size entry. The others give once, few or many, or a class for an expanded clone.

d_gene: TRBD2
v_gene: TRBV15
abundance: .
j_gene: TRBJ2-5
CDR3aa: CATSLAGGPETQYF
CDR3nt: TGTGCCACCAGCTTAGCGGGAGGGCCAGAGACCCAGTACTTC

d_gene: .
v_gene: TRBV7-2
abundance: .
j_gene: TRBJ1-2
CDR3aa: CASSRPDSYGYTF
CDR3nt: TGTGCCAGCAGCCGGCCGGACAGTTATGGCTACACCTTC

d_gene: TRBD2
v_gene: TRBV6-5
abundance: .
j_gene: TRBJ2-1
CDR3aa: CASSPSGSRNEQFF
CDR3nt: TGTGCCAGCAGTCCAAGCGGGAGCCGCAATGAGCAGTTCTTC

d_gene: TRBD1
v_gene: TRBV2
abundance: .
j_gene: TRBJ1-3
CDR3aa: CASSELTGGHSGNTIYF
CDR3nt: TGTGCCAGCAGTGAACTTACAGGGGGCCACTCTGGAAACACCATATATTTT

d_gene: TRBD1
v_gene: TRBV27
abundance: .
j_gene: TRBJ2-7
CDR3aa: CASSLGQGFSYEQYF
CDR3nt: TGTGCCAGCAGTTTGGGACAGGGATTTTCCTACGAGCAGTACTTC

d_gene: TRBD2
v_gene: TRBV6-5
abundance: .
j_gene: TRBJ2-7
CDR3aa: CASRLAGAYEQYF
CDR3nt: TGTGCCAGCAGACTAGCGGGAGCCTACGAGCAGTACTTC

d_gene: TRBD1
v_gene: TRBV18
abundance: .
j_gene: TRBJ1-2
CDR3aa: CASSPGTGEYTF
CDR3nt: TGTGCCAGCTCACCCGGGACAGGGGAATACACCTTC

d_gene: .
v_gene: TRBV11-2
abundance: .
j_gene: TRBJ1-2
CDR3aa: CASSFGSGPNYGYTF
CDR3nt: TGTGCCAGCAGCTTCGGATCAGGGCCTAACTATGGCTACACCTTC

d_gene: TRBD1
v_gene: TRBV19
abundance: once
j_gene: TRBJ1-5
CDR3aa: CASSLTGDGNQPQHF
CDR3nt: TGTGCCAGTAGTTTGACAGGGGATGGCAATCAGCCCCAGCATTTT

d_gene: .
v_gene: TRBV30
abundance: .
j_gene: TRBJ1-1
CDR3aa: CAWVGVVNTEAFF
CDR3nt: TGTGCCTGGGTCGGGGTTGTGAACACTGAAGCTTTCTTT

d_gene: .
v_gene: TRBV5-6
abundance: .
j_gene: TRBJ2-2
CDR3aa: CASSLEGRAGELFF
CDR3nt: TGTGCCAGCAGCTTAGAGGGCCGTGCCGGGGAGCTGTTTTTT

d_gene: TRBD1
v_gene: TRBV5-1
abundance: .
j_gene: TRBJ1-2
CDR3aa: CASPDRGRSGYTF
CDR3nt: TGCGCCAGCCCAGACAGGGGGCGCAGTGGCTACACCTTC

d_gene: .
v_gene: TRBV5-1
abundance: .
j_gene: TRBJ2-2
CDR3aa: CASSFGGSDTGELFF
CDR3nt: TGCGCCAGCAGCTTCGGGGGTTCGGACACCGGGGAGCTGTTTTTT

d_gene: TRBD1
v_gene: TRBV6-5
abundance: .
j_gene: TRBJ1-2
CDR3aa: CASRNSGGDGYTF
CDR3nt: TGTGCCAGCAGAAACTCAGGGGGCGATGGCTACACCTTC

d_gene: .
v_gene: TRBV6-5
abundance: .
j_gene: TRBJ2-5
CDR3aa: CASRGTQAETQYF
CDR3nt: TGTGCCAGCAGGGGGACTCAGGCGGAGACCCAGTACTTC

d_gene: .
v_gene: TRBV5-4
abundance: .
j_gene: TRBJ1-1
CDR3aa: CASSLPDSFEAFF
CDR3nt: TGTGCCAGCAGCTTGCCCGACAGCTTTGAAGCTTTCTTT

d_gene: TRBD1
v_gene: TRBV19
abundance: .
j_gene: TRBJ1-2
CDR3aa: CASSPRTGGGGYTF
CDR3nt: TGTGCCAGTAGTCCGCGGACAGGAGGAGGTGGCTACACCTTC

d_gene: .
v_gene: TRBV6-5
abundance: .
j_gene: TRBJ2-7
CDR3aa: CASSVTGIHEQYF
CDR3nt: TGTGCCAGCAGCGTTACAGGGATCCACGAGCAGTACTTC

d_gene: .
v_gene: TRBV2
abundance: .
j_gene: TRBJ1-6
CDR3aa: CASSVTDNNSPLHF
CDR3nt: TGTGCCAGCAGCGTGACAGATAATAATTCACCCCTCCACTTT

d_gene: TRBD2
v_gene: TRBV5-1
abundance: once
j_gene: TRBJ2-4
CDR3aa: CASSLAGTSGREIQYF
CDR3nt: TGCGCCAGCAGCTTGGCCGGGACTAGCGGGCGAGAGATTCAGTACTTC

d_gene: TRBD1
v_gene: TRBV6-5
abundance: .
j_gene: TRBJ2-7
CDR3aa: CASWGGTGADEQYF
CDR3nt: TGTGCCAGTTGGGGGGGGACAGGGGCCGACGAGCAGTACTTC

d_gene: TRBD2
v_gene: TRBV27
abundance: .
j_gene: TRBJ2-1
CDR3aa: CASRRAGGFNEQFF
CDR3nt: TGTGCCAGCAGGAGAGCGGGAGGGTTCAATGAGCAGTTCTTC

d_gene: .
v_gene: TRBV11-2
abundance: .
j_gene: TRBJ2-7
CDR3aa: CASSLGPAYEQYF
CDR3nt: TGTGCCAGCAGCTTAGGCCCGGCCTACGAGCAGTACTTC

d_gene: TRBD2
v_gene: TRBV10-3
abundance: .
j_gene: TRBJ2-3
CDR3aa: CAIRPTSGSTDTQYF
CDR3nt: TGTGCCATCAGACCCACTAGCGGAAGCACAGATACGCAGTATTTT

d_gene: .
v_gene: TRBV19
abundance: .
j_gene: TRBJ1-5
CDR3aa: CASSILTGSNQPQHF
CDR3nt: TGTGCCAGTAGTATCCTCACAGGGAGCAATCAGCCCCAGCATTTT

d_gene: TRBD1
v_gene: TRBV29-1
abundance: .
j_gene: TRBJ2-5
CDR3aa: CSVSRTGPKETQYF
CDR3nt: TGCAGCGTGTCGAGGACAGGGCCAAAAGAGACCCAGTACTTC

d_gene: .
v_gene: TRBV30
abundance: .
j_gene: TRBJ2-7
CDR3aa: CAGTAGASSYEQYF
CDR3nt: TGTGCCGGGACCGCAGGGGCAAGCTCCTACGAGCAGTACTTC

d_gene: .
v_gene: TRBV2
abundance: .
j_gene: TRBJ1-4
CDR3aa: CASSRTDLSNEKLFF
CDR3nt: TGTGCCAGCAGTAGGACAGACTTATCTAATGAAAAACTGTTTTTT

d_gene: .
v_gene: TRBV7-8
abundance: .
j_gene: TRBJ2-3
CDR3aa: CASSLGLTDTQYF
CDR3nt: TGTGCCAGCAGCTTAGGTCTTACAGATACGCAGTATTTT

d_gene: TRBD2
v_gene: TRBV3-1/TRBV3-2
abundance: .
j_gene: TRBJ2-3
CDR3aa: CASSQSPGLAGAYTDTQYF
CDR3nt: TGTGCCAGCAGCCAATCACCGGGACTAGCGGGAGCCTACACAGATACGCAGTATTTT

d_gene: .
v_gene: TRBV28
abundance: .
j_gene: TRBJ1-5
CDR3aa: CASSLSLGNQPQHF
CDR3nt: TGTGCCAGCAGTTTATCTCTAGGCAATCAGCCCCAGCATTTT

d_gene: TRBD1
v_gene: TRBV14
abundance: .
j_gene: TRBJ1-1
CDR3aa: CASKKQDRPTNTEAFF
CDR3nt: TGTGCCAGCAAGAAGCAGGACAGGCCCACGAACACTGAAGCTTTCTTT

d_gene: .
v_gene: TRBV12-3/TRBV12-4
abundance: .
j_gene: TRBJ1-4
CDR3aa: CASASAVPKKLFF
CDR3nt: TGTGCCAGCGCTTCGGCGGTCCCCAAAAAACTGTTTTTT

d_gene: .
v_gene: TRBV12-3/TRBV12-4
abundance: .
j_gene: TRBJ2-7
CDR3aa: CASSTGGHEQYF
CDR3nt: TGTGCCAGCAGCACGGGGGGCCACGAGCAGTACTTC

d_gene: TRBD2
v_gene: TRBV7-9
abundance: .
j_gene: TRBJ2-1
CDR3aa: CASSLDTGGPLYEQFF
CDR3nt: TGTGCCAGCAGCTTAGATACGGGAGGGCCTTTGTATGAGCAGTTCTTC

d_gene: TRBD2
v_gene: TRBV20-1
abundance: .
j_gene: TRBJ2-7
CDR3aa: CSASSGRFYEQYF
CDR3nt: TGCAGTGCTAGTTCCGGGAGGTTCTACGAGCAGTACTTC

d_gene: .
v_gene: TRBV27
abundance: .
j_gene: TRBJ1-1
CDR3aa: CASSWVGFGVGSEAFF
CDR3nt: TGTGCCAGCAGTTGGGTAGGGTTCGGGGTAGGGTCTGAAGCTTTCTTT

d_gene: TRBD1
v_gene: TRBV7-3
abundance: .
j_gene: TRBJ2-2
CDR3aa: CASSSGTVFTGELFF
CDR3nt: TGTGCCAGCAGCTCTGGGACAGTTTTCACCGGGGAGCTGTTTTTT

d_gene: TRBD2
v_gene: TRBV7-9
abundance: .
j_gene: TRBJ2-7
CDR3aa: CASSPAGTYEQYF
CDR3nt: TGTGCCAGCAGTCCAGCGGGAACCTACGAGCAGTACTTC

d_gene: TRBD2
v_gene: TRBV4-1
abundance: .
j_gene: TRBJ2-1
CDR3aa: CASSQKTSYQQFF
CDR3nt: TGCGCCAGCAGCCAAAAGACTAGCTATCAGCAGTTCTTC

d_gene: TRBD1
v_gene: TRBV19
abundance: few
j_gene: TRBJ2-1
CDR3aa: CASSKDRATYNEQFF
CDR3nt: TGTGCCAGTAGCAAGGACAGGGCCACTTACAATGAGCAGTTCTTC

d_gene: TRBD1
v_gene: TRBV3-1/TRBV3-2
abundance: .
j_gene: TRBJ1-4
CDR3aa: CASSLQGARSMGNEKLFF
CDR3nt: TGTGCCAGCAGCCTACAGGGGGCAAGGAGTATGGGGAATGAAAAACTGTTTTTT

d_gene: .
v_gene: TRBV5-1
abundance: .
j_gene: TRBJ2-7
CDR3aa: CASSLVAGGEQYF
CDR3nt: TGCGCCAGCAGCTTGGTAGCAGGGGGGGAGCAGTACTTC

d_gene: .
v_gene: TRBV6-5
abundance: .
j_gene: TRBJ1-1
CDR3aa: CASSYAEENTEAFF
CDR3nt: TGTGCCAGCAGTTACGCAGAGGAGAACACTGAAGCTTTCTTT

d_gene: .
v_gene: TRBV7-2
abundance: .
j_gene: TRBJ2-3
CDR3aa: CASSLMSVPDTQYF
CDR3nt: TGTGCCAGCAGCTTAATGTCGGTTCCAGATACGCAGTATTTT

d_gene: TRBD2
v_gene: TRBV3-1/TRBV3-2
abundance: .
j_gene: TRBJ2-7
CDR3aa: CASSQVSGPAYEQYF
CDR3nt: TGTGCCAGCAGCCAGGTTAGCGGGCCCGCCTACGAGCAGTACTTC

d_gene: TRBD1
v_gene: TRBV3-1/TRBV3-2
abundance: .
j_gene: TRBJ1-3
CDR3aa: CASSQGDRVQGGSGNTIYF
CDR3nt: TGTGCCAGCAGCCAAGGGGACAGAGTGCAAGGGGGTTCTGGAAACACCATATATTTT

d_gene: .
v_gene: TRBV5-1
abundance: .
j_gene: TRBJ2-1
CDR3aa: CASSLTGSSYNEQFF
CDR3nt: TGCGCCAGCAGCTTGACCGGGTCCTCCTACAATGAGCAGTTCTTC

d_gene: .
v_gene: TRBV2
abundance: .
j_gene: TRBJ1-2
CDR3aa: CASSEGSGYTF
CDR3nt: TGTGCCAGCAGTGAAGGGAGTGGCTACACCTTC

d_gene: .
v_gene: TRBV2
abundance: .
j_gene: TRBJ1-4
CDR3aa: CASRALHSNEKLFF
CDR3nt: TGTGCCAGCAGGGCCTTACATTCTAATGAAAAACTGTTTTTT

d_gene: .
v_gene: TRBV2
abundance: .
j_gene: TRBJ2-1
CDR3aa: CASSEQYNEQFF
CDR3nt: TGTGCCAGCAGTGAACAGTACAATGAGCAGTTCTTC

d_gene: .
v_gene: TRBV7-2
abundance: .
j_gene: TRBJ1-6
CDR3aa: CASSLGLESPLHF
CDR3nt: TGTGCCAGCAGCTTAGGTCTAGAGTCACCCCTCCACTTT

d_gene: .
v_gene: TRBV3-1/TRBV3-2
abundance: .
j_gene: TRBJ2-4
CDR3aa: CASSQWLAKNIQYF
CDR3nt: TGTGCCAGCAGCCAGTGGCTAGCCAAAAACATTCAGTACTTC

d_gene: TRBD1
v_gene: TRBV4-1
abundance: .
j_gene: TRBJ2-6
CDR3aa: CASSQIWASDRGGPGANVLTF
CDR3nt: TGCGCCAGCAGCCAAATATGGGCCTCAGACAGGGGAGGACCTGGGGCCAACGTCCTGACTTTC

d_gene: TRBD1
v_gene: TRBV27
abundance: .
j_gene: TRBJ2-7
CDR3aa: CARGDSGDEQYF
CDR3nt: TGTGCCAGGGGGGACAGCGGCGACGAGCAGTACTTC

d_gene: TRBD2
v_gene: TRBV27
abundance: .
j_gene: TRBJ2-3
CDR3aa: CASTLRLAGTDTQYF
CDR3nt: TGTGCCAGCACACTCCGACTAGCGGGAACAGATACGCAGTATTTT

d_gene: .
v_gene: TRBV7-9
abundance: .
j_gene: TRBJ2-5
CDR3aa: CASSLDGGWETQYF
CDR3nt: TGTGCCAGCAGCTTAGATGGGGGCTGGGAGACCCAGTACTTC

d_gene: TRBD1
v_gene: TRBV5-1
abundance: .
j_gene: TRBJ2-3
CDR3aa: CASSRSGQVSTDTQYF
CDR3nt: TGCGCCAGCAGCCGGTCTGGACAGGTTAGCACAGATACGCAGTATTTT

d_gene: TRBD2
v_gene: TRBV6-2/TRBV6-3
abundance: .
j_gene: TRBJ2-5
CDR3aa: CASSYLAGVRETQYF
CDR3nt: TGTGCCAGCAGTTACCTCGCGGGGGTAAGAGAGACCCAGTACTTC

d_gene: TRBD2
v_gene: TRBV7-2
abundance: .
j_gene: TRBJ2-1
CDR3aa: CASSLGLAGEGTQQFF
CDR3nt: TGTGCCAGCAGCTTGGGACTAGCGGGAGAGGGTACGCAGCAGTTCTTC